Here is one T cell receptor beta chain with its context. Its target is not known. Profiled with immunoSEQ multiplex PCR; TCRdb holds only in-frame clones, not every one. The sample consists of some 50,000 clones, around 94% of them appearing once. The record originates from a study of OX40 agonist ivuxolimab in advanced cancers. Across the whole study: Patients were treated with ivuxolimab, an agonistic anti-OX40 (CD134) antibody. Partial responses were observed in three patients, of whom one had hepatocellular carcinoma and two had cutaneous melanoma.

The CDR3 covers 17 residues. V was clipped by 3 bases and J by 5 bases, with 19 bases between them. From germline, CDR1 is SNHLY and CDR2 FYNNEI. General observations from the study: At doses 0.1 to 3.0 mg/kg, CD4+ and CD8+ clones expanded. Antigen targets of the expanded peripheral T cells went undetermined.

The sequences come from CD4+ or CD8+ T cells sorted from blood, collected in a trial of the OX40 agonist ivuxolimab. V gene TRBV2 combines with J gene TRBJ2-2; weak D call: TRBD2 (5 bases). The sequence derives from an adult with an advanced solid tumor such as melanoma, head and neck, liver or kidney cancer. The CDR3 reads CASSEGSAPIWTGELFF. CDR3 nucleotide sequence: TGTGCCAGCAGTGAGGGTAGCGCTCCCATATGGACCGGGGAGCTGTTTTTT. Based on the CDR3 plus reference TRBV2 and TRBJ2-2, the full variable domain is EPEVTQTPSHQVTQMGQEVILRCVPISNHLYFYWYRQILGQKVEFLVSFYNNEISEKSEIFDDQFSVERPDGSNFTLKIRSTKLEDSAMYFCASSEGSAPIWTGELFFGEGSRLTVL.